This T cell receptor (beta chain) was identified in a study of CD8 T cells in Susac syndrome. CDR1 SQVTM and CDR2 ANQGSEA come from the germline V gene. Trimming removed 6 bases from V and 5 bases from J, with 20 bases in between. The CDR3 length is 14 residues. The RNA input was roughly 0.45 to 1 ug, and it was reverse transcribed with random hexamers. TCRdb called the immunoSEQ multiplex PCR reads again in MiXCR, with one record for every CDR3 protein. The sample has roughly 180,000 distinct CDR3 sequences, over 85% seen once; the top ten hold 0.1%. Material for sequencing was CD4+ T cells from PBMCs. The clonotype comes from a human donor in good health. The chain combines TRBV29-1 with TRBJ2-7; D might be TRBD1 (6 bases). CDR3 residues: CSVALGAEENEQYF. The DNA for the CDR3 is TGCAGCGTGGCCCTGGGGGCGGAAGAAAACGAGCAGTACTTC.